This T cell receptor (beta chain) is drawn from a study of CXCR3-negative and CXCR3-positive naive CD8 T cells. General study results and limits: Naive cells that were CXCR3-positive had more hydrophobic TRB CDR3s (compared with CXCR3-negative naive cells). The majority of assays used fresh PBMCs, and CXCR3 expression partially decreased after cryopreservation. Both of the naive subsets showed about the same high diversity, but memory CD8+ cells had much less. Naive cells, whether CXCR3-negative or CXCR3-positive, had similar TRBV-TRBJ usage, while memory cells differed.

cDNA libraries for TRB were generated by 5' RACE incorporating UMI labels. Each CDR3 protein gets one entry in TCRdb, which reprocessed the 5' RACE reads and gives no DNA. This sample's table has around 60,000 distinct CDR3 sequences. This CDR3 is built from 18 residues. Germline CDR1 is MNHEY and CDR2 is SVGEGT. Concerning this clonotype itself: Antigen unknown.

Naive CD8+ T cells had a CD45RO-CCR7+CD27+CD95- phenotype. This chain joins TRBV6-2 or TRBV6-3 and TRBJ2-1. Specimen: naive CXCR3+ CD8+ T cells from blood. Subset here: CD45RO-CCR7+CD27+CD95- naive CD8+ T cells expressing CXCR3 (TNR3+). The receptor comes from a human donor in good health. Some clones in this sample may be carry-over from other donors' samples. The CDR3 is CASSYSTAPVIGYNEQFF.